This T cell receptor (beta chain) was sequenced for a study of blood T cell repertoires in COVID-19. V was cut by 0 bases and J by 8 bases, with 19 bases left in between. This CDR3 contains 16 residues. The germline V gene has CDR1 SGHRS and CDR2 YFSETQ. This clone was recorded a few times. Clones were sequenced by immunoSEQ multiplex PCR, and TCRdb holds only the in-frame ones, with some missing. The table shows 30,000 to 35,000 clones, with 78% occurring only once. This receptor was obtained from an elderly man with acute or convalescent COVID-19. Sequencing used peripheral blood. V usage is TRBV5-1 and J usage is TRBJ2-3; tentatively, D is TRBD1 (6 bases). The CDR3 loop reads CASSLDPQGLGGTQYF. The CDR3 nucleotides are TGCGCCAGCAGCTTGGACCCACAGGGTCTAGGGGGTACGCAGTATTTT.